The T cell receptor beta chain under discussion was sequenced for a study of Graves' ophthalmopathy and Graves' hyperthyroidism (dated 2018 in TCRdb). Background for the entire study: Peripheral blood samples were taken at the time of initial diagnosis, before any treatment was given. The study used signatures of the TCR beta repertoire to tell Graves' ophthalmopathy apart from Graves' hyperthyroidism and to predict which patients would progress to ophthalmopathy. In total, 135 blood samples were TCR-sequenced: 40 to 45 ophthalmopathy, 75 hyperthyroidism and some 17 hyperthyroidism-to-ophthalmopathy patients. To explore V-J signatures distinguishing ophthalmopathy from hyperthyroidism, a discovery set of about a hundred patients (43 ophthalmopathy, some 55 stable hyperthyroidism) was enrolled. An independent validation cohort comprised some 19 hyperthyroidism patients and 15 to 17 patients who later progressed from hyperthyroidism to ophthalmopathy. In over 5 hyperthyroidism patients, the T-cell repertoire of thyroid tissue was compared with the T-cell repertoire of blood. After sampling, hyperthyroidism patients received methimazole starting at 30 mg daily, and ophthalmopathy patients received high-dose intravenous methylprednisolone. Points the paper makes about the study in general: The 13-signature model separated ophthalmopathy from stable hyperthyroidism with 85% to 90% sensitivity and 81.08% specificity in cross-validation, and 80%/75% in the test set. In validation, the model predicted ophthalmopathy progression with 55% to 71% sensitivity and 72.22% specificity; about a dozen predicted patients were CT-confirmed with GO in a median of approximately 6.5 months. Most expanded thyroid clonotypes with frequency above 0.001 were also detected in blood, suggesting blood repertoires may reflect the thyroid immune response. No statistical method was used to predetermine the sample size, and group allocation was not hidden from the investigators.

Including the terminal cysteine and phenylalanine, the CDR3 comprises 15 residues. The retained sequence is limited to the CDR3, 45 bases, with the frame set at the first base. V trim: 0 bases; J trim: 3 bases; unmatched bases: 3. CDR1 and CDR2, per the germline V gene, are SGHRS and YFSETQ. For repertoire sequencing, TCR beta CDR3 regions were amplified from RNA transcripts. The first round of RT-PCR was done with HTBI primers and the Qiagen OneStep RT-PCR kit, and was followed by a second round of multiplex PCR, then size selection and purification. The libraries underwent paired-end sequencing with 100 bp reads on an Illumina HiSeq2000. As for how the authors treated the data: Reads were processed with SOAPnuke, discarding reads with adapters, uncalled bases, mean Phred below 15, or no exact constant-primer or identifier match. High-quality paired reads were merged with COPE v1.2.5. Clonotypes were defined as unique nucleotide sequences and were aligned to IMGT TRB V, D and J references using MiTCR v1.1. The analysis was limited to V-J combinations with a frequency above 0.0001, which together covered approximately 99% of the repertoires. A TCR clonal expansion and chaos score per V-J combination was defined as the ratio of F50 clonal expansion to chaos observed in the TCRdist matrix. Welch's t-statistics and random forest were used to reduce features to 13 V-J combinations, which were fed into a naive Bayes classifier. The similarity between thyroid and blood repertoires was quantified using the Morisita-Horn index. TCRdb ran its own pipeline on the public reads, namely fastp trimming at Q25 and MiXCR clone calling, and kept in-frame beta chains. Entries are consolidated by CDR3 protein sequence, retaining the most common genes and DNA. Clone size and V and J calls follow TCRdb, not the original study. The table for this sample lists about 340,000 distinct CDR3 sequences; roughly a sixth of them were counted only once. The ten largest make up 12% of the sample.

This clonotype was found many times. Its antigen remains undetermined. Base qualities are not recorded, but no much larger clone differs from it by a single base. Ophthalmopathy patients were characterized by moderately to severely active disease, a Clinical Activity Score of at least 3, a NOSPECS grade of at least 4, and a disease duration under 3 months. Patients with other autoimmune diseases, uncontrolled infections, pregnancy or lactation were excluded. Diagnosis relied on clinical symptoms, serum thyroxine, TRAb, thyroid ultrasound and orbital computed tomography. PBMCs were isolated from about 9 ml of fresh peripheral blood by Ficoll-Paque density gradient centrifugation. Trizol reagent was used to extract the total RNA, and its quality was then checked on an Agilent 2100 Bioanalyzer.

The clonotype was recovered from an adult man with Graves' ophthalmopathy. Sequencing input: peripheral blood. Recombination linked TRBV5-1 to TRBJ2-7; 10 of the junction bases match TRBD2. The CDR3 loop reads CASSLGTSGFYEQYF. The base sequence is TGCGCCAGCAGCTTGGGGACTAGCGGTTTCTACGAGCAGTACTTC.